The clone carrying this TCR beta chain was counted a few times. Its antigen is currently unknown. This sample is part of a study of response to subunit inactivated influenza vaccine. Study conclusions and caveats: Authors suggested that a seasonal influenza vaccination recruits few new T cells each time.

TCRdb processed the RT-PCR reads anew with MiXCR; each CDR3 protein has one entry. This table holds about 310,000 distinct CDR3 sequences, 21% found once. Germline V lookup: CDR1 SQVTM, CDR2 ANQGSEA. V shed 7 bases and J shed 5 bases, with 18 bases lying between them. There are 13 residues in the CDR3. The TCR originated in a man between 50 and 75 years old who received an inactivated influenza vaccine. V usage is TRBV29-1 and J usage is TRBJ2-7; D may be TRBD1 or TRBD2 (5 bases each). Specimen: PBMCs from blood, collected about 20 months after vaccination. The CDR3 loop is CSAARDPKDEQYF. CDR3 nucleotide sequence: TGCAGCGCCGCGAGGGACCCAAAGGACGAGCAGTACTTC.